This is a list of T cell receptor beta chains from one sample in a study of long-term antiretroviral therapy in people with HIV. The method was immunoSEQ multiplex PCR; TCRdb's version includes in-frame clones alone and lacks a portion of them. Among 30,000 to 40,000 clones listed, around 80% were seen once. The sequencing here drew on unsorted PBMCs, taken 1.5 years after starting antiretroviral therapy. These receptors came from a man aged 18 to 29 with HIV. CDR3s include the opening cysteine and the closing phenylalanine or tryptophan. The D gene is left open where the match is weak. Clone size is not always given. Where it is, it says once, few, many or a class for expanded clones.

>-|once|TRBJ2-7|TRBV5-6
CASSLRGPWTYEQYF
TGTGCCAGCAGCTTGCGGGGGCCTTGGACCTACGAGCAGTACTTC
>-|-|TRBJ2-7|TRBV6-5
CASSYAAAPYEQYF
TGTGCCAGCAGTTACGCGGCGGCCCCCTACGAGCAGTACTTC
>-|-|TRBJ1-2|TRBV27
CASSLIFGFGGYTF
TGTGCCAGCAGTTTAATTTTCGGGTTCGGGGGCTACACCTTC
>TRBD1|-|TRBJ2-4|TRBV18
CASSPPDRGKNIQYF
TGTGCCAGCTCACCACCGGACAGGGGGAAAAACATTCAGTACTTC
>-|-|TRBJ2-3|TRBV5-4
CASSLPGEGDTQYF
TGTGCCAGCAGCTTGCCGGGAGAAGGAGATACGCAGTATTTT
>-|-|TRBJ1-1|TRBV18
CASSPRTPGHGHTEAFF
TGTGCCAGCTCACCCAGGACTCCGGGACATGGACACACTGAAGCTTTCTTT
>-|-|TRBJ1-5|TRBV9
CASNPSGKRNQPQHF
TGTGCCAGCAACCCTTCGGGGAAGCGCAATCAGCCCCAGCATTTT
>TRBD1|-|TRBJ2-7|TRBV7-9
CASSEGQGWHEQYF
TGTGCCAGCAGTGAAGGACAGGGCTGGCACGAGCAGTACTTC
>-|-|TRBJ2-7|TRBV7-8
CASSLGLGPSYEQYF
TGTGCCAGCAGCTTAGGACTTGGGCCTTCCTACGAGCAGTACTTC
>TRBD1|-|TRBJ2-3|TRBV7-9
CASSSGQGTDTQYF
TGTGCCAGCAGCTCTGGACAGGGAACAGATACGCAGTATTTT
>TRBD1|-|TRBJ1-2|TRBV6-5
CASSLTRGQGYTF
TGTGCCAGCAGCCTGACCAGGGGGCAGGGTTACACCTTC
>-|-|TRBJ1-3|TRBV5-6
CASSLGRASGNTIYF
TGTGCCAGCAGCTTGGGCAGAGCCTCTGGAAACACCATATATTTT
>TRBD2|-|TRBJ2-5|TRBV2
CASSETTSGGQETQYF
TGTGCCAGCAGTGAAACGACTAGCGGGGGACAAGAGACCCAGTACTTC
>-|-|TRBJ2-7|TRBV18
CASSQSGTVPYEQYF
TGTGCCAGCTCGCAGTCCGGGACGGTTCCCTACGAGCAGTACTTC
>TRBD2|-|TRBJ2-7|TRBV5-6
CASSLGAGDEQYF
TGTGCCAGCAGCTTAGGAGCGGGAGACGAGCAGTACTTC
>-|-|TRBJ2-7|TRBV7-2
CASSLTTGTRPYEQYF
TGTGCCAGCAGCTTAACGACCGGGACCAGGCCCTACGAGCAGTACTTC
>-|-|TRBJ2-7|TRBV7-8
CASSLRISYEQYF
TGTGCCAGCAGCTTAAGGATCAGCTACGAGCAGTACTTC
>TRBD2|-|TRBJ2-3|TRBV5-5
CASSHPTGGLADTQYF
TGTGCCAGCAGCCACCCAACGGGAGGGCTCGCAGATACGCAGTATTTT
>-|-|TRBJ1-2|TRBV7-9
CASSGREGYGYTF
TGTGCCAGCAGCGGCAGGGAGGGCTATGGCTACACCTTC
>-|-|TRBJ1-5|TRBV7-2
CASSLGGSQPQHF
TGTGCCAGCAGCTTAGGGGGCAGTCAGCCCCAGCATTTT
>-|-|TRBJ2-1|TRBV27
CASSLDLQSFNEQFF
TGTGCCAGCAGTTTAGATCTACAATCCTTCAATGAGCAGTTCTTC
>TRBD2|-|TRBJ2-1|TRBV5-1
CASSPQTSGSYNEQFF
TGCGCCAGCAGCCCCCAGACTAGCGGCTCCTACAATGAGCAGTTCTTC
>-|-|TRBJ1-4|TRBV15
CATSREGEGFEKLFF
TGTGCCACCAGCAGAGAGGGGGAGGGTTTTGAAAAACTGTTTTTT
>-|-|TRBJ2-5|TRBV7-9
CASSLALGYQETQYF
TGTGCCAGCAGCTTAGCATTAGGGTACCAAGAGACCCAGTACTTC
>TRBD2|-|TRBJ2-4|TRBV11-3
CASSPSGREDIQYF
TGTGCCAGCAGTCCCAGCGGGAGGGAAGACATTCAGTACTTC
>-|-|TRBJ2-1|TRBV14
CASSQGAATRVNEQFF
TGTGCCAGCAGCCAAGGGGCCGCGACAAGGGTAAATGAGCAGTTCTTC
>TRBD1|-|TRBJ2-3|TRBV11-2
CASSIIRGPEDTQYF
TGTGCCAGCAGCATTATCAGGGGGCCGGAAGATACGCAGTATTTT
>-|-|TRBJ2-1|TRBV29-1
CSVGAVTFGTTQFF
TGCAGCGTTGGGGCGGTTACGTTTGGTACTACTCAGTTCTTC
>-|once|TRBJ2-7|TRBV19
CASRGSSYEQYF
TGTGCCAGTAGAGGCAGCTCCTACGAGCAGTACTTC
>TRBD2|-|TRBJ2-1|TRBV2
CARSWRESSEQFF
TGTGCCAGGTCATGGCGGGAGTCTAGTGAGCAGTTCTTC
>-|-|TRBJ2-7|TRBV19
CASSPQMTNYEQYF
TGTGCCAGTAGTCCCCAAATGACAAACTACGAGCAGTACTTC
>TRBD1|-|TRBJ1-1|TRBV29-1
CSVGTGGGTEAFF
TGCAGCGTCGGGACAGGGGGAGGGACTGAAGCTTTCTTT
>-|-|TRBJ2-1|TRBV29-1
CSVKTRKTYNEQFF
TGCAGCGTTAAGACCCGGAAAACTTACAATGAGCAGTTCTTC
>-|few|TRBJ2-7|TRBV10-3
CAIRGADSYEQYF
TGTGCCATCAGGGGGGCGGACTCCTACGAGCAGTACTTC
>TRBD2|-|TRBJ2-2|TRBV2
CASSRRTSGASGELFF
TGTGCCAGCAGCCGACGGACTAGCGGCGCCTCCGGGGAGCTGTTTTTT
>TRBD2|-|TRBJ2-7|TRBV10-2
CASSPSGRTSYEQYF
TGCGCCAGCAGCCCTAGCGGGAGGACCTCCTACGAGCAGTACTTC
>-|-|TRBJ2-7|TRBV27
CASSRTATYEQYF
TGTGCCAGCAGTCGGACAGCTACCTACGAGCAGTACTTC
>-|-|TRBJ2-7|TRBV6-6
CASSTDPYEQYF
TGTGCCAGCAGTACCGACCCCTACGAGCAGTACTTC
>-|few|TRBJ1-1|TRBV27
CASSREGGYTEAFF
TGTGCCAGCTCACGGGAGGGGGGGTACACTGAAGCTTTCTTT
>-|few|TRBJ2-3|TRBV7-2
CASSLITDTQYF
TGTGCCAGCAGCTTGATCACGGATACGCAGTATTTT
>-|-|TRBJ2-5|TRBV4-2
CASSQASGTPRETQYF
TGTGCCAGCAGCCAAGCCTCCGGGACTCCCAGGGAGACCCAGTACTTC
>-|-|TRBJ2-7|TRBV11-1
CASSLAVVSGFDEQYF
TGTGCCAGCAGCTTAGCGGTAGTGTCGGGGTTCGACGAGCAGTACTTC
>-|-|TRBJ2-3|TRBV10-3
CAIRGVGPTLTTDTQYF
TGTGCCATCAGGGGTGTTGGGCCAACGCTGACCACAGATACGCAGTATTTT
>-|-|TRBJ2-1|TRBV9
CASSPLAQTYNEQFF
TGTGCCAGCAGCCCTCTAGCGCAAACCTACAATGAGCAGTTCTTC
>TRBD1|few|TRBJ2-7|TRBV2
CASSDWSGGSYEQYF
TGTGCCAGCAGTGACTGGTCAGGGGGTTCCTACGAGCAGTACTTC
>TRBD1|-|TRBJ2-7|TRBV2
CASSDGTVLYEQYF
TGTGCCAGCAGTGACGGGACAGTTCTCTACGAGCAGTACTTC
>-|-|TRBJ2-7|TRBV28
CASSLQGNSYEQYF
TGTGCCAGCAGTTTACAGGGGAACTCCTACGAGCAGTACTTC
>-|-|TRBJ1-2|TRBV2
CASSVETDYGYTF
TGTGCCAGCAGTGTCGAGACCGACTATGGCTACACCTTC
>-|-|TRBJ1-3|TRBV5-1
CASSFTQGISGNTIYF
TGCGCCAGCAGCTTTACCCAGGGGATATCTGGAAACACCATATATTTT
>TRBD1|-|TRBJ2-7|TRBV6-6
CASRLGDRGSYEQYF
TGTGCCAGCAGGCTAGGGGACAGGGGGTCGTACGAGCAGTACTTC
>TRBD2|once|TRBJ2-1|TRBV28
CASSKTSGSYNEQFF
TGTGCCAGCAGTAAGACTAGCGGGAGCTACAATGAGCAGTTCTTC
>-|once|TRBJ1-1|TRBV5-5
CASSPRGTEAFF
TGTGCCAGCAGCCCCCGGGGGACTGAAGCTTTCTTT
>TRBD1|once|TRBJ2-7|TRBV6-4
CASSGGQGFDEQYF
TGTGCCAGCAGTGGGGGACAGGGATTCGACGAGCAGTACTTC
>TRBD2|-|TRBJ2-1|TRBV7-2
CASSLGRRENFF
TGTGCCAGCAGCTTAGGTCGGCGGGAGAACTTCTTC
>TRBD2|-|TRBJ2-1|TRBV9
CASSATSGIYNEQFF
TGTGCCAGCAGCGCGACTAGCGGGATATACAATGAGCAGTTCTTC
>TRBD1|-|TRBJ2-1|TRBV2
CASAPDRGMRGNEQFF
TGTGCCAGCGCCCCCGACAGGGGGATGAGGGGGAATGAGCAGTTCTTC
>-|-|TRBJ2-3|TRBV12-5
CASGRGPVDTQYF
TGTGCTAGTGGCCGCGGCCCCGTGGATACGCAGTATTTT
>-|-|TRBJ2-7|TRBV5-4
CASSYETGAGYEQYF
TGTGCCAGCAGTTATGAAACGGGGGCCGGCTACGAGCAGTACTTC
>-|once|TRBJ1-4|TRBV30
CAWRGGMGKLFF
TGTGCCTGGAGGGGAGGGATGGGGAAACTGTTTTTT
>-|once|TRBJ2-3|TRBV2
CASSSPQGARTDTQYF
TGTGCCAGCAGCTCTCCACAGGGTGCCAGGACAGATACGCAGTATTTT